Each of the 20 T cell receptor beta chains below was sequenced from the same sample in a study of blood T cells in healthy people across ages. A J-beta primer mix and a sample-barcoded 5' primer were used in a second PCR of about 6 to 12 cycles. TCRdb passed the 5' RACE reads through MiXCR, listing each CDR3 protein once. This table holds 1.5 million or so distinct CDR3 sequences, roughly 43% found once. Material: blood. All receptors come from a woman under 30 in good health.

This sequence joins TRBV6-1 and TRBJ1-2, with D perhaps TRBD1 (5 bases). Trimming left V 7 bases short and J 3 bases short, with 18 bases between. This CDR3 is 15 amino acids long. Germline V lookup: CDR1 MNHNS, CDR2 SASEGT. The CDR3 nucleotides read TGTGCCAGCAACAGACAGACACAACTAGACTATGGCTACACCTTC. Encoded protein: CASNRQTQLDYGYTF.

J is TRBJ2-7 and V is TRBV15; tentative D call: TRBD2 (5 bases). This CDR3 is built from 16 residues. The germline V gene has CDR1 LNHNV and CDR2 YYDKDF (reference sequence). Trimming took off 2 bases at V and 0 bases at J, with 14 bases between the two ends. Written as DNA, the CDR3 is TGTGCCACCAGCAGAACCCATCTGGGGAGCTCCTACGAGCAGTACTTC. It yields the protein CATSRTHLGSSYEQYF.

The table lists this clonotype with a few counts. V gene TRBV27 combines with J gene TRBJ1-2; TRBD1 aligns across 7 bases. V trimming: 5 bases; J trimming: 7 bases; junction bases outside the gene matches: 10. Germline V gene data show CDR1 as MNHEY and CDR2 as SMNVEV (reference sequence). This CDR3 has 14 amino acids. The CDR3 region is CASSTSTGNGGYTF. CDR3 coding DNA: TGTGCCAGCAGTACCTCGACAGGGAACGGTGGCTACACCTTC.

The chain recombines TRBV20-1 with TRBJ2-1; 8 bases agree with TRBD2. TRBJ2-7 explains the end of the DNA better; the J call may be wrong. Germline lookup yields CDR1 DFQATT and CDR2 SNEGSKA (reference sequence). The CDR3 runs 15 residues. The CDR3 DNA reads TGCAGTACTCCCGGGCTAGCGGGCTCCTACAATGAGCAGTACTTC. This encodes CSTPGLAGSYNEQYF.

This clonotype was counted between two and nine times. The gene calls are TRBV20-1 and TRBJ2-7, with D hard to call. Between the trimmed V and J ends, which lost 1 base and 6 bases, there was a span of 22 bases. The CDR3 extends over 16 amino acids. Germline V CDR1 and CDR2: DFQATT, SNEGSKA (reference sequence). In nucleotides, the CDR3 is TGCAGTGCTAGAGTTCAAGAGACCGGACGAGCTGGCGAGCAGTACTTC. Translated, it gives CSARVQETGRAGEQYF.

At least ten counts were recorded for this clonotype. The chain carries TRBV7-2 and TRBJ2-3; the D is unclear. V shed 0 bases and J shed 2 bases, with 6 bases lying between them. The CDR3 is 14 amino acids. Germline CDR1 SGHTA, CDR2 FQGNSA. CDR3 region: CASSLARATDTQYF. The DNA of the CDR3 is TGTGCCAGCAGCTTAGCGCGAGCCACAGATACGCAGTATTTT.

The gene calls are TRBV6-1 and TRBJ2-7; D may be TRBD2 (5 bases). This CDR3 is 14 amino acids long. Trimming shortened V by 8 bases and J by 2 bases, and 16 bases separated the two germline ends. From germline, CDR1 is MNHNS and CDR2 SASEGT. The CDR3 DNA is TGTGCCAGCGGGCATGGGAGTCAGACCTACGAGCAGTACTTC. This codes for CASGHGSQTYEQYF.

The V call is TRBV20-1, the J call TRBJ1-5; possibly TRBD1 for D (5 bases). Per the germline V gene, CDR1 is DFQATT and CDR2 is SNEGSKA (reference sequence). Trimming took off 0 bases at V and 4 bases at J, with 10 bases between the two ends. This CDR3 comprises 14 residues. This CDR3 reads CSAREGARNQPQHF. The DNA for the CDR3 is TGCAGTGCTAGAGAAGGGGCACGTAATCAGCCCCAGCATTTT.

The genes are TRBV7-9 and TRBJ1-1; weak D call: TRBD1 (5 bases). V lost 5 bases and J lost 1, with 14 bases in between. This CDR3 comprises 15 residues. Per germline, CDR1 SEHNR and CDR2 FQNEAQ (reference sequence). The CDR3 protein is CASSPTGTANTEAFF. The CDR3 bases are TGTGCCAGCAGCCCGACGGGGACCGCGAACACTGAAGCTTTCTTT. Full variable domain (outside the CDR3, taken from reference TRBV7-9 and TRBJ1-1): DTGVSQNPRHKITKRGQNVTFRCDPISEHNRLYWYRQTLGQGPEFLTYFQNEAQLEKSRLLSDRFSAERPKGSFSTLEIQRTEQGDSAMYLCASSPTGTANTEAFFGQGTRLTVV.

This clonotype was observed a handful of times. The CDR3, as DNA: TGTGCCAGCAGCTTAGCCGGACAGGCTAATGAAAAACTGTTTTTT. This codes for CASSLAGQANEKLFF. The genes are TRBV7-9 and TRBJ1-4, with TRBD1 matching 7 bases. Losses at the gene ends were 0 bases for V and 3 bases for J; bases not matched to a gene: 1. Germline V gene lookup returns CDR1 SEHNR and CDR2 FQNEAQ (reference sequence). The CDR3 extends over 15 amino acids.

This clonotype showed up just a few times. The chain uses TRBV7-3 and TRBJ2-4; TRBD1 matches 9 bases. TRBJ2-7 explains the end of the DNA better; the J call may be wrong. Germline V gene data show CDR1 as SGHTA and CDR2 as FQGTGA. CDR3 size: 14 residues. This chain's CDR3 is CASSLGQGKDEQYF. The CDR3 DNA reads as TGTGCCAGCAGCCTCGGACAGGGGAAGGACGAGCAGTACTTC.

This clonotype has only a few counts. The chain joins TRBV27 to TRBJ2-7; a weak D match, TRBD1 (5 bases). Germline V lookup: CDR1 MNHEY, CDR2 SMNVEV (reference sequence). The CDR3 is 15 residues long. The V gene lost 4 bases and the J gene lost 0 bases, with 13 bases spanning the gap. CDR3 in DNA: TGTGCCAGCAGTTCCTACTTCGACAGCTCCTACGAGCAGTACTTC. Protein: CASSSYFDSSYEQYF.

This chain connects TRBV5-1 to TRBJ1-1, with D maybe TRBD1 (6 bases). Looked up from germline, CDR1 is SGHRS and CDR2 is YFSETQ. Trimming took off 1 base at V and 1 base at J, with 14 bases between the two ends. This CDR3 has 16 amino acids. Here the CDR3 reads CASSLSPGATNTEAFF. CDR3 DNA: TGCGCCAGCAGCTTGTCGCCAGGGGCCACGAACACTGAAGCTTTCTTT.

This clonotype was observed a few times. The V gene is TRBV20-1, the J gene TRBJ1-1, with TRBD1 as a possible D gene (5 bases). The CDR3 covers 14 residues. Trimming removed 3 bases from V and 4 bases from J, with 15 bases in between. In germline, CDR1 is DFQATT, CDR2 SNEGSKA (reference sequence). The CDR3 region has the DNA TGCAGTGCTAGCCAAGGGGTGGGACGCACTGAAGCTTTCTTT. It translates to CSASQGVGRTEAFF.

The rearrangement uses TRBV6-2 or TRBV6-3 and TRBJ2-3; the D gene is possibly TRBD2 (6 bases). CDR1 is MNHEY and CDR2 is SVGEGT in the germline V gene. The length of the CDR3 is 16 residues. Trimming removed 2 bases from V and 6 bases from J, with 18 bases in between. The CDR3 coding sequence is TGTGCCAGCAGTTACCCCGGACGGGAGACCACTGATACGCAGTATTTT. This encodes CASSYPGRETTDTQYF.

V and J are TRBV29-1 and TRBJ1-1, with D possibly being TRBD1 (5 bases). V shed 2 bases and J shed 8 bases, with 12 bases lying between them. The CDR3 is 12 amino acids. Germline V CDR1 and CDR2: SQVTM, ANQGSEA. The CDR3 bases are TGCAGCGTTGAAAGGCCAGGGCACGAAGCTTTCTTT. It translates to CSVERPGHEAFF. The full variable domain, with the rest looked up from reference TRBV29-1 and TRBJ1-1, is SAVISQKPSRDICQRGTSLTIQCQVDSQVTMMFWYRQQPGQSLTLIATANQGSEATYESGFVIDKFPISRPNLTFSTLTVSNMSPEDSSIYLCSVERPGHEAFFGQGTRLTVV.

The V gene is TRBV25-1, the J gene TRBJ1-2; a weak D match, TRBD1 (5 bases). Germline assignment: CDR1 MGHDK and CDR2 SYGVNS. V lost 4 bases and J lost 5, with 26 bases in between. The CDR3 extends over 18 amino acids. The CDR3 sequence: CASSGRPGTGTVGYGYTF. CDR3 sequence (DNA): TGTGCCAGCAGTGGGCGTCCCGGGACGGGGACCGTAGGGTATGGCTACACCTTC.

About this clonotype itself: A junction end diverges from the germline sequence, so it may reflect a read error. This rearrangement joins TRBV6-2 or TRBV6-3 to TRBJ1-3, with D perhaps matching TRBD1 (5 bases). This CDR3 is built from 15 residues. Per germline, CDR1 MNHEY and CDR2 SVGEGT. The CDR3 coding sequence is TGTGCCAGCAGACCGCCGGGGGGGACTGGAAACGCCATATATTTT. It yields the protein CASRPPGGTGNAIYF.

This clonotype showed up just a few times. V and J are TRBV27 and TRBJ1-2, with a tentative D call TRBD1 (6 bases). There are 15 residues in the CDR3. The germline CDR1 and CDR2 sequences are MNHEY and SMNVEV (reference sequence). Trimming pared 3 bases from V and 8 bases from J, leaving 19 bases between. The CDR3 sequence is CASSFGIQGPGGYTF. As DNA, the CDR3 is TGTGCCAGCAGTTTTGGGATACAGGGTCCGGGCGGCTACACCTTC.

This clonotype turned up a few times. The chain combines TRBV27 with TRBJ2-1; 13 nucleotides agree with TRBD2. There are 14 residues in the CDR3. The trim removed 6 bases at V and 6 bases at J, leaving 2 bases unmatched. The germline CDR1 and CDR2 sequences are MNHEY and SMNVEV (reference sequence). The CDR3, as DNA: TGTGCCAGCAGCTGGACTAGCGGGGGCAATGAGCAGTTCTTC. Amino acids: CASSWTSGGNEQFF.